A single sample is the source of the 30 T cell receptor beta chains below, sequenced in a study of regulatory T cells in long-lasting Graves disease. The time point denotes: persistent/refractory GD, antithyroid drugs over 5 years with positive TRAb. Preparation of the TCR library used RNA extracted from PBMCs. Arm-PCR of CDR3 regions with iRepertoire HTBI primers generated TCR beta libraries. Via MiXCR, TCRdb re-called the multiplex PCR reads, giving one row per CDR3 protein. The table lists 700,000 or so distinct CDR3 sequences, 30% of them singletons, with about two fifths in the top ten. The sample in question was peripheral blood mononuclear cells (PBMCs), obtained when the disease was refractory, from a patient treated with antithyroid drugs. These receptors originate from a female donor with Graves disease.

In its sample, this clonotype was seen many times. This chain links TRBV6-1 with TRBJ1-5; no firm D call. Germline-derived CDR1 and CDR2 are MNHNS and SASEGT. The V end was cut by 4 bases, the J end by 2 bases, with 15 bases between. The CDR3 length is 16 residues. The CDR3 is CASSGRDLVGNQPQHF. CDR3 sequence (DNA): TGTGCCAGCAGTGGCCGCGACTTAGTCGGCAATCAGCCCCAGCATTTT.

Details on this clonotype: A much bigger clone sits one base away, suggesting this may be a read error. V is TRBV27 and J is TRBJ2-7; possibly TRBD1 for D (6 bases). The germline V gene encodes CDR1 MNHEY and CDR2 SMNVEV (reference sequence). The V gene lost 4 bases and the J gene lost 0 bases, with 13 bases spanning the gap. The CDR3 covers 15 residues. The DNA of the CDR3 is TGTGCCAGCAGTTCAGTGTGGGACAACTCCTACGAGCAGTACTTC. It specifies CASSSVWDNSYEQYF.

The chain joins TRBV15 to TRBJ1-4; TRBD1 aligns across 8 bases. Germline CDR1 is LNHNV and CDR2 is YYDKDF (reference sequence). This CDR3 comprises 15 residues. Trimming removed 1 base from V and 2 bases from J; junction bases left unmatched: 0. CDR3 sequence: CATSRGQGTNEKLFF. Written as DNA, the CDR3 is TGTGCCACCAGCAGAGGACAGGGGACTAATGAAAAACTGTTTTTT.

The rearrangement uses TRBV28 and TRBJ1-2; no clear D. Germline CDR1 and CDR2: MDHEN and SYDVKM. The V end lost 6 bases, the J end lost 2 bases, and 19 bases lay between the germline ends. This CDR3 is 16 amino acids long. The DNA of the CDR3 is TGTGCCAGCAGCCAAGATCTTGCCAGGCCCAACTATGGCTACACCTTC. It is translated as CASSQDLARPNYGYTF.

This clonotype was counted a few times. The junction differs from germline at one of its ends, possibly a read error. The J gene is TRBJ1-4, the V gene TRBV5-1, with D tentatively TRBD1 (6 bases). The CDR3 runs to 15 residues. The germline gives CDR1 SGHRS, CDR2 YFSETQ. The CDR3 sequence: CASTLDRGGNEKLFF. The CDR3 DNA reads TGCGCCAGCACCTTGGACCGAGGGGGAAATGAAAAACTGTTTTTT.

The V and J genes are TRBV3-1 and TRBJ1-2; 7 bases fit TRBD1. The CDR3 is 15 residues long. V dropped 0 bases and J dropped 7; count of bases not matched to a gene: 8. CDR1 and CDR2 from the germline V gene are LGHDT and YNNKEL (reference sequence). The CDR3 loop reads CASSQEGGTVSGYTF. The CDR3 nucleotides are TGTGCCAGCAGCCAAGAAGGAGGGACAGTCTCTGGCTACACCTTC.

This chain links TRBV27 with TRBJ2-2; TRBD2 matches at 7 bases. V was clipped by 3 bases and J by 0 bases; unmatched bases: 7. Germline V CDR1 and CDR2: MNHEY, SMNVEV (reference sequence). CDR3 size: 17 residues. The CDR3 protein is CASSFFAGAPNTGELFF. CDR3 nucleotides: TGTGCCAGCAGTTTTTTTGCGGGAGCTCCGAACACCGGGGAGCTGTTTTTT.

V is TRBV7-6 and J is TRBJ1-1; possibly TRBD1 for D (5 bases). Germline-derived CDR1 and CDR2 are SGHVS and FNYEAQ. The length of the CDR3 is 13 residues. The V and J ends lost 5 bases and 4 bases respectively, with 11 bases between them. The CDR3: CASSRRGGTEAFF. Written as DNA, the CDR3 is TGTGCCAGCAGCCGACGCGGGGGCACTGAAGCTTTCTTT.

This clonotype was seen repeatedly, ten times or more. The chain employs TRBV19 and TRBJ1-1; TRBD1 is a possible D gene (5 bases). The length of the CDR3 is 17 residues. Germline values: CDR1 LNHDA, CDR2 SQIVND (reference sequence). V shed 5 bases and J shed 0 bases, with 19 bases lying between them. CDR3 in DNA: TGTGCCAGTAGTCCCGACAGCGGCGGAACAATGAACACTGAAGCTTTCTTT. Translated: CASSPDSGGTMNTEAFF.

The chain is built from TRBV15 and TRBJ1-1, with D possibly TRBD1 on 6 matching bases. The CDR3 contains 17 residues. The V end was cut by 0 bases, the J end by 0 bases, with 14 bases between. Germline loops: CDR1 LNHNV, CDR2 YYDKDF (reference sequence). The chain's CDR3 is CATSRDRAGEMNTEAFF. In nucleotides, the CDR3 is TGTGCCACCAGCAGAGATCGGGCAGGGGAAATGAACACTGAAGCTTTCTTT.

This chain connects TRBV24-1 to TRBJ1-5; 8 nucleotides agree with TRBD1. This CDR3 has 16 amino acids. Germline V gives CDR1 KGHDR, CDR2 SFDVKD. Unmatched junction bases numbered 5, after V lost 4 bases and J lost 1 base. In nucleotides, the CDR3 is TGTGCCACCAGTGAAGGACAGGGCGGAAGCAATCAGCCCCAGCATTTT. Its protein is CATSEGQGGSNQPQHF.

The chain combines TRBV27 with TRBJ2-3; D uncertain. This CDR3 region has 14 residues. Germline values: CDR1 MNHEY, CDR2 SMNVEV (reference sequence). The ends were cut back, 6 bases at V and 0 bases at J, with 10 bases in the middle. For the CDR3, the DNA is TGTGCCAGCAGCTTCGCGACTAGCACAGATACGCAGTATTTT. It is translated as CASSFATSTDTQYF.

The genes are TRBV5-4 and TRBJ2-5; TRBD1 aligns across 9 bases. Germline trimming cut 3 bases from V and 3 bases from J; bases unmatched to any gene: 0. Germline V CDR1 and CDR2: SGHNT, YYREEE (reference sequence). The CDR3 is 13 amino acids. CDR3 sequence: CASSWTGEETQYF. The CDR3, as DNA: TGTGCCAGCAGCTGGACAGGGGAAGAGACCCAGTACTTC.

The CDR3, as DNA: TGTGCCAGCAGTTTTACGGACAGGGGAGTCACTGAAGCTTTCTTT. This sequence encodes CASSFTDRGVTEAFF. The gene calls are TRBV28 and TRBJ1-1; 9 positions agree with TRBD1. V lost 3 bases and J lost 4; bases outside the gene matches: 6. CDR1 and CDR2 from the germline V gene are MDHEN and SYDVKM. This CDR3 contains 15 residues.

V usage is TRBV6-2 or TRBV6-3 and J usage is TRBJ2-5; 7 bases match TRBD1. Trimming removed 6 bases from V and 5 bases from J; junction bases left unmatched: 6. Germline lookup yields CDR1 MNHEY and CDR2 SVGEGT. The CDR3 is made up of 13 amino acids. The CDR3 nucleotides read TGTGCCAGCAGGTCCACAGGGGAGGAGACCCAGTACTTC. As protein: CASRSTGEETQYF.

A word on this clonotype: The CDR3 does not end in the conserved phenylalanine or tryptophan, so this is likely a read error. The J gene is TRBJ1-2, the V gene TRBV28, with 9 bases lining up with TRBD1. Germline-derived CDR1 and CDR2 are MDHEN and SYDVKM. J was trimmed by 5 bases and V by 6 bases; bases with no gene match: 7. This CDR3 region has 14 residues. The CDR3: CASRLQGARYGYTL. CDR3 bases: TGTGCCAGCAGATTACAGGGGGCTAGATATGGCTACACCCTC.

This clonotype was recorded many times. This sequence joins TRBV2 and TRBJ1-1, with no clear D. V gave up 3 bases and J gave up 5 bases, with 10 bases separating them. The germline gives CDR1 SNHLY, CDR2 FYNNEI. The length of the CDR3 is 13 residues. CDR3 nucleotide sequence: TGTGCCAGCAGTGAGCGGTTACGAACTGAAGCTTTCTTT. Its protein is CASSERLRTEAFF.

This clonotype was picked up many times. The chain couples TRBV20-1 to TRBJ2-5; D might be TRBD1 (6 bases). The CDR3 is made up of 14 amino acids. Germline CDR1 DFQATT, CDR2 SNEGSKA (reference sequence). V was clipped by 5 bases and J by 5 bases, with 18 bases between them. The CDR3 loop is CSAPRAGAQETQYF. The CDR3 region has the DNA TGCAGTGCTCCCAGAGCAGGGGCTCAGGAGACCCAGTACTTC.

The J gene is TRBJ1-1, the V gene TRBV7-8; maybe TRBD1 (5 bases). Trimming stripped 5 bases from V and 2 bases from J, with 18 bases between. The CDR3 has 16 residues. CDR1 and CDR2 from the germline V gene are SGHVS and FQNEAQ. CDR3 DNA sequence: TGTGCCAGCAGCACGCCCGGGGGGAGGGAAAACACTGAAGCTTTCTTT. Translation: CASSTPGGRENTEAFF.

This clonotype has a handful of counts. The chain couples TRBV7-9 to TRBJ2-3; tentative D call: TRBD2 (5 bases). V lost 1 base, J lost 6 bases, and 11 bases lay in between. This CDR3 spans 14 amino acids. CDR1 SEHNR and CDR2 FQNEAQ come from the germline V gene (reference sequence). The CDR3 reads CASSLDGKADTQYF. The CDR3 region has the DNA TGTGCCAGCAGCTTAGACGGGAAGGCGGATACGCAGTATTTT.

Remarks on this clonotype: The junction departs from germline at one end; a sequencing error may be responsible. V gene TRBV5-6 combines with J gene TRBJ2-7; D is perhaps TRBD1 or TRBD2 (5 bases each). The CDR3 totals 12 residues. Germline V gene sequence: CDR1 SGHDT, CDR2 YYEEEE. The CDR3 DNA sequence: TGTGCCAGCAGCTTTTCCGGGACCACAACCCACTTC. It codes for CASSFSGTTTHF.

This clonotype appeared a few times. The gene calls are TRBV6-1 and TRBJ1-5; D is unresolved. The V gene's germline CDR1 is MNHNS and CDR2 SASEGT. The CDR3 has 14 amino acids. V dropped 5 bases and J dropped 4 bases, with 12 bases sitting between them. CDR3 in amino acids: CASSRARANQPQHF. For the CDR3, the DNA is TGTGCCAGCAGTCGAGCTAGGGCTAATCAGCCCCAGCATTTT.

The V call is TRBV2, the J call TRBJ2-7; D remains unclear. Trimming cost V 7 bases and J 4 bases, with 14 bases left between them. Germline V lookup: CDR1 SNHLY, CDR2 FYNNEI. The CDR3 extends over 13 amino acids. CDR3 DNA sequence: TGTGCCAGCACTCTGGATAAGATGTACGAGCAGTACTTC. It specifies CASTLDKMYEQYF.

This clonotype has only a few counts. The DNA of the CDR3 is TGTGCCTGGAGTGTACGGGTGGATGGCTACACCTTC. Amino acid sequence: CAWSVRVDGYTF. V gene TRBV30 combines with J gene TRBJ1-2; D remains unclear. Germline V lookup: CDR1 GTSNPN, CDR2 SVGIG (reference sequence). The CDR3 is made up of 12 amino acids. V gave up 0 bases and J gave up 6 bases, with 8 bases separating them.

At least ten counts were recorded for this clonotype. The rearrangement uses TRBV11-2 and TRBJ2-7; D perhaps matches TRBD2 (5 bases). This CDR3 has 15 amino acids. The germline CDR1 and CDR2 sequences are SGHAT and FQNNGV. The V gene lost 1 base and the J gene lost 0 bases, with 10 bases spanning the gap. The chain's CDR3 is CASSLGAEVSYEQYF. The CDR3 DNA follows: TGTGCCAGCAGCTTAGGCGCGGAGGTCTCCTACGAGCAGTACTTC.

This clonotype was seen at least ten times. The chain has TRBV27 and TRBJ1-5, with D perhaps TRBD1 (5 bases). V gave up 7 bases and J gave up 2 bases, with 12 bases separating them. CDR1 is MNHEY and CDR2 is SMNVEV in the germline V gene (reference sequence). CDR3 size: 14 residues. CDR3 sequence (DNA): TGTGCCAGCAAGCGGACGGGGCGCAATCAGCCCCAGCATTTT. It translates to CASKRTGRNQPQHF.

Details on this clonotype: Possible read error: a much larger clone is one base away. CDR3 bases: TGTGCCAGCAGGCTCGAATTAAGGACCCACGAGCAGTACTTC. This sequence encodes CASRLELRTHEQYF. This chain links TRBV2 with TRBJ2-7; D is ambiguous. Trimming took 6 bases from V and 5 from J, leaving 17 bases between them. Per the germline V gene, CDR1 is SNHLY and CDR2 is FYNNEI. The CDR3 has 14 amino acids.

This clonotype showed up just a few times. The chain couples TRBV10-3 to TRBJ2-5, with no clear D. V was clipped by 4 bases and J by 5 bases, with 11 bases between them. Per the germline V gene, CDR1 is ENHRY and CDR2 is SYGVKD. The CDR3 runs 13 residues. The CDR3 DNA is TGTGCCATCAGTGCGATCCTGGTGGAGACCCAGTACTTC. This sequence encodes CAISAILVETQYF.

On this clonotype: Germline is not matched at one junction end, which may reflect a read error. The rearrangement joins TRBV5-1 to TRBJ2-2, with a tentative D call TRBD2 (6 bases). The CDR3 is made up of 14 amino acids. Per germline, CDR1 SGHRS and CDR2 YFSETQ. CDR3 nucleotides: TGCGCCAGCAGCTCCCGGGACCAAGGCGGGGAGCCGTTTTTT. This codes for CASSSRDQGGEPFF.

The CDR3 nucleotides are TGTGCCAGCAGCCCATTGGCAGGGTTAACCTACAATGAGCAGTTCTTC. This sequence encodes CASSPLAGLTYNEQFF. The chain employs TRBV11-2 and TRBJ2-1; a weak D match, TRBD1 (5 bases). This CDR3 is 16 amino acids long. Germline-derived CDR1 and CDR2 are SGHAT and FQNNGV. Trimming removed 5 bases at V and 2 bases at J, with 16 bases between.